This T cell receptor beta chain was identified in a study of T cells in Graves' hyperthyroidism and ophthalmopathy. Across the whole study: Peripheral blood was obtained at initial diagnosis, preceding any treatment. Whole-study results and caveats: Ophthalmopathy got predicted by the model a median roughly 6.4 months before its onset. Most thyroid clonotypes expanded above 0.001 appeared in blood too.

Amplification of TCR beta CDR3 regions was performed using RNA transcripts as template. In the first-round RT-PCR of the TCR CDR3, the HTBI primer set was used. MiXCR, applied by TCRdb to the multiplex PCR reads, yields one record per CDR3 protein. Here the sample spans fewer than 750,000 distinct CDR3 sequences, around 13% being singletons. This CDR3 is built from 14 residues. V lost 7 bases to trimming and J lost 5 bases, with 14 bases between them. CDR1 is LNHDA, CDR2 SQIVND, per germline (reference sequence). This clonotype occurred a few times. The target antigen is unknown. The authors obtained PBMCs from roughly 10 ml of fresh peripheral blood.

The chain has TRBV19 and TRBJ2-2; D might be TRBD1 or TRBD2, each matching 5 bases. Material: blood. The source of this sequence is a woman in her forties or fifties with Graves' ophthalmopathy. The DNA of the CDR3 is TGTGCCAGTAAAGGGCTAGCAGGGACCGGGGAGCTGTTTTTT. Its protein is CASKGLAGTGELFF.